Only a few counts were recorded for the clone carrying this T cell receptor (beta chain). The CDR3 totals 13 residues. V lost 3 bases to trimming and J lost 7 bases; unmatched junction nucleotides: 5. Per the germline V gene, CDR1 is MNHEY and CDR2 is SMNVEV (reference sequence). This record comes from a study of cytomegalovirus exposure and HLA in healthy donors. PCR involved 60 Vbeta and 13 Jbeta primers. The protocol was immunoSEQ multiplex PCR, while the TCRdb copy is restricted to in-frame clones and leaves out a portion. Here the sample spans fewer than 200,000 clones, 12% being singletons. Material: PBMCs. The sequence was collected from a man in his fifties or sixties in good health and CMV-seropositive. This chain links TRBV27 with TRBJ1-2; 7 bases are shared with TRBD1. CDR3 nucleotides: TGTGCCAGCAGTTTGTCGACAGGGAGTGGCTACACCTTC. Residues: CASSLSTGSGYTF.